This T cell receptor beta chain derives from a study of human T cells and chemical hapten exposure. Study background: Sensitization used 2% DPC on about 2 cm by about 2 cm upper inner arm skin. The variation in per-sample TCR yields arose mainly from small differences in pooled library volumes.

Time point defined: patch test 1, 2 weeks after DPC sensitization. Treatment of the sample: therapeutic diphenylcyclopropenone sensitization with weekly scalp DPC. Blood, whole and unfractionated, served as the source for total RNA extraction. The germline CDR1 and CDR2 sequences are SEHNR and FQNEAQ (reference sequence). This CDR3 has 14 residues. Trimming cost V 4 bases and J 8 bases, with 17 bases left between them. This clonotype has just a few counts. Using its own MiXCR run on the RACE reads, TCRdb lists one record per CDR3 protein. Among fewer than 500,000 distinct CDR3 sequences listed, 4.8% were seen once.

The material sequenced was whole blood, taken in connection with sensitization to the hapten diphenylcyclopropenone (DPC). The genes are TRBV7-9 and TRBJ1-2; D gene unclear. This receptor was identified in a woman aged 50 to 60 with alopecia areata. Some clones in this sample may be carry-over from other donors' samples. CDR3 amino acids: CASSSGGSVLGYTF. DNA for the CDR3: TGTGCCAGCAGCTCCGGAGGAAGCGTTTTGGGCTACACCTTC.